This TCR beta chain was found in a study of blood T cells in healthy people across ages. Overall study findings and caveats: Higher diversity, along with more naive CD4+ cells, distinguished long-lived donors from aged donors. CMV infection status of these donors was not known. Naive T cell percentage showed a strong correlation with the diversity of TCR beta.

The CDR3 totals 14 residues. V dropped 6 bases and J dropped 1 base, with 16 bases sitting between them. Germline lookup yields CDR1 DFQATT and CDR2 SNEGSKA (reference sequence). A word on this clonotype: What it binds is not known.

Each sample provided at least 5 micrograms of extracted total RNA. The use of a sample-barcoded 5' primer and a J-beta primer mix characterized a second PCR of about 7 to 12 cycles. TCRdb re-called the 5' RACE reads through MiXCR, storing one row per CDR3 protein. The table includes about a million distinct CDR3 sequences, around two fifths detected once. The clonotype was recovered from a man younger than 30 in good health. The specimen was blood. This chain uses TRBV20-1 with TRBJ2-7; possibly TRBD1 for D (7 bases). CDR3: CSAGGQSYSYEQYF. The CDR3 DNA reads as TGCAGTGCCGGGGGACAGTCCTATTCCTACGAGCAGTACTTC.